This T cell receptor (beta chain) was obtained from a study of blood T cell repertoires in COVID-19. Across the whole study: Some COVID-19 samples were acute and others convalescent; all came from the United States, Italy and Spain. Nucleic acid was either cDNA or gDNA, and it came from T cells, B-cell-depleted T cells, or PBMCs.

Original handling: Quantification of nucleated cells was approximated via reference gene primer amplification. The method was immunoSEQ multiplex PCR; TCRdb's version includes in-frame clones alone and lacks a portion of them. D and trimming were read from the DNA, whereas the V and J calls and clone size are those reported in that table. There are 210,000 or so clones in the sample; 89% occur only once, and roughly 6.7% lies in the top ten. Looked up from germline, CDR1 is SEHNR and CDR2 is FQNEAQ (reference sequence). The CDR3 totals 19 residues. V dropped 3 bases and J dropped 4; count of bases not matched to a gene: 15. This clone was recorded once.

This chain links TRBV7-9 with TRBJ1-4; 9 nucleotides line up with TRBD1. The receptor comes from a man aged 35-49 years with acute or convalescent COVID-19. Sequencing was done on a sample of peripheral blood. CDR3 amino acids: CASSFFPLPGQGGNEKLFF. CDR3 sequence (DNA): TGTGCCAGCAGCTTTTTTCCTCTTCCGGGACAGGGAGGTAATGAAAAACTGTTTTTT. The whole variable domain, remainder taken from reference TRBV7-9 and TRBJ1-4, is DTGVSQNPRHKITKRGQNVTFRCDPISEHNRLYWYRQTLGQGPEFLTYFQNEAQLEKSRLLSDRFSAERPKGSFSTLEIQRTEQGDSAMYLCASSFFPLPGQGGNEKLFFGSGTQLSVL.